The 22 T cell receptor beta chains in this list originate from one sample, sequenced in a study of T cell repertoires in cytomegalovirus infection. TCRdb itself ran the reads through MiXCR, one entry per CDR3 protein. This table has around 750,000 distinct CDR3 sequences, 30% to 35% appearing once. Their recognized antigens are unknown. The starting material was cultured CD8+ T cells from PBMCs, obtained from culture after CMV antigen stimulation. The receptors come from a human donor in good health (CMV status not recorded). Some clones in this sample may be carry-over from other donors' samples.

V gene TRBV12-3 or TRBV12-4 combines with J gene TRBJ1-3; no firm D call. The CDR3 has 15 residues. Trimming pared 2 bases from V and 4 bases from J, leaving 12 bases between. CDR3 residues: CASSLNRAPGNTIYF. The CDR3 DNA is TGTGCCAGCAGTTTAAATCGCGCGCCAGGAAACACCATATATTTT.

The chain carries TRBV10-3 and TRBJ2-1; 14 positions match TRBD2. V shed 6 bases, J shed 8 bases, and the junction held 9 bases outside the gene matches. CDR3 length: 16 residues. Germline V lookup: CDR1 ENHRY, CDR2 SYGVKD. Here the CDR3 reads CAIRRTSGGSKDEQFF. CDR3 nucleotide sequence: TGTGCCATCAGGCGGACTAGCGGGGGGAGCAAAGATGAGCAGTTCTTC.

The chain carries TRBV6-1 and TRBJ1-1, with 10 bases lining up with TRBD1. CDR1 and CDR2 from the germline V gene are MNHNS and SASEGT. The trim removed 3 bases at V and 0 bases at J, leaving 4 bases unmatched. The CDR3 runs to 16 residues. The CDR3 sequence: CASSEDRGFVNTEAFF. The CDR3 region has the DNA TGTGCCAGCAGTGAGGACAGGGGGTTTGTGAACACTGAAGCTTTCTTT.

This clonotype was seen repeatedly, ten times or more. V is TRBV7-2 and J is TRBJ2-2, with TRBD2 matching over 10 bases. Germline CDR1 is SGHTA and CDR2 is FQGNSA. With V trimmed by 2 bases and J by 6 bases, 6 bases remained unmatched. The CDR3 is 16 residues long. DNA of the CDR3: TGTGCCAGCAGCTTACCGGGACTAGCGCTCCCCGGGGAGCTGTTTTTT. Translating it yields CASSLPGLALPGELFF.

The rearrangement links TRBV6-1 to TRBJ2-1; 9 bases match TRBD1. This CDR3 region has 14 residues. Trimming removed 6 bases from V and 7 bases from J; junction bases left unmatched: 7. CDR1 is MNHNS, CDR2 SASEGT, per germline. In DNA form, the CDR3 reads TGTGCCAGCAGACTCAGGACAGGGGCGAATGAGCAGTTCTTC. Its translation is CASRLRTGANEQFF.

This clonotype has only one observation. At one end the junction does not follow the germline gene, possibly because of a read error. In DNA form, the CDR3 reads TGTGCCAACAGCCAAGTACCGCAATCCACAGATACGCAGTATTTT. Protein product: CANSQVPQSTDTQYF. This sequence joins TRBV4-2 and TRBJ2-3; D ambiguous. CDR3 length equals 15 residues. The germline gives CDR1 LGHNA, CDR2 YNFKEQ.

The chain joins TRBV27 to TRBJ2-3, with D perhaps matching TRBD2 (6 bases). V lost 0 bases and J 0 bases, leaving 10 bases between the germline ends. CDR1 and CDR2 (germline): MNHEY, SMNVEV (reference sequence). The CDR3 is 16 amino acids. CDR3 nucleotide sequence: TGTGCCAGCAGTTTATCTGTTAGCGGAAGCACAGATACGCAGTATTTT. Its protein product is CASSLSVSGSTDTQYF.

Note on this clonotype: A clone one base away is much larger, so this may be a read error. V is TRBV7-2 and J is TRBJ1-4, with unresolved D. The CDR3 spans 16 residues. The germline V and J ends were trimmed by 2 bases and 4 bases, with 14 bases remaining between them. Germline V gene lookup returns CDR1 SGHTA and CDR2 FQGNSA. The CDR3 region is CASSLSGISFNEKLFF. The CDR3 bases are TGTGCCAGCAGCTTAAGTGGGATTAGTTTTAATGAAAAACTGTTTTTT. Supplemented by reference TRBV7-2 and TRBJ1-4, the full variable domain reads GAGVSQSPSNKVTEKGKDVELRCDPISGHTALYWYRQSLGQGLEFLIYFQGNSAPDKSGLPSDRFSAERTGGSVSTLTIQRTQQEDSAVYLCASSLSGISFNEKLFFGSGTQLSVL.

This chain connects TRBV7-3 to TRBJ1-1; TRBD1 might be the D (5 bases). The V end lost 0 bases, the J end lost 3 bases, and 11 bases lay between the germline ends. This CDR3 comprises 15 residues. The V gene's germline CDR1 is SGHTA and CDR2 FQGTGA. CDR3 loop: CASSLTSRADTEAFF. The CDR3 nucleotides are TGTGCCAGCAGCTTAACAAGCAGGGCGGACACTGAAGCTTTCTTT. Complete variable domain (other parts from reference TRBV7-3 and TRBJ1-1): GAGVSQTPSNKVTEKGKYVELRCDPISGHTALYWYRQSLGQGPEFLIYFQGTGAADDSGLPNDRFFAVRPEGSVSTLKIQRTERGDSAVYLCASSLTSRADTEAFFGQGTRLTVV.

This clonotype was seen repeatedly, ten times or more. V usage is TRBV12-3 or TRBV12-4 and J usage is TRBJ2-5, with D possibly called TRBD1 or TRBD2 (5 bases each). Trimming pared 7 bases from V and 0 bases from J, leaving 15 bases between. The CDR3 has 15 residues. Here the CDR3 reads CASTPRGVYQETQYF. CDR3 in DNA: TGTGCCAGCACCCCCAGAGGGGTGTACCAAGAGACCCAGTACTTC.

The chain carries TRBV12-3 or TRBV12-4 and TRBJ2-2; D may be TRBD1 or TRBD2 (5 bases each). Trimming shortened V by 3 bases and J by 0 bases, and 11 bases separated the two germline ends. This CDR3 is 16 amino acids long. The CDR3 protein is CASSFGTAANTGELFF. CDR3 nucleotides: TGTGCCAGCAGTTTCGGGACGGCTGCGAACACCGGGGAGCTGTTTTTT.

The chain couples TRBV5-6 to TRBJ2-2, with a weak D call TRBD1 (7 bases). V was trimmed by 5 bases and J by 4 bases, leaving 15 bases between them. The CDR3 consists of 15 residues. Germline CDR1 and CDR2: SGHDT and YYEEEE. The CDR3 nucleotides are TGTGCCAGCAGACCCCAGGGGGAGGTCACCGGGGAGCTGTTTTTT. Protein: CASRPQGEVTGELFF.

The chain carries TRBV6-5 and TRBJ1-2; TRBD1 might be the D (5 bases). The ends were cut back, 7 bases at V and 7 bases at J, with 22 bases in the middle. CDR1 and CDR2 from the germline V gene are MNHEY and SVGAGI. This CDR3 comprises 15 residues. The CDR3 bases are TGTGCCAGCACCCTCACAAGGGGCGGTTTTAGTGGCTACACCTTC. Amino acid sequence: CASTLTRGGFSGYTF.

The genes are TRBV7-8 and TRBJ2-7; 9 bases are a match to TRBD2. The CDR3 is 14 amino acids. Trimming took 2 bases from V and 6 from J; bases not matched to a gene: 5. Germline V gene sequence: CDR1 SGHVS, CDR2 FQNEAQ. CDR3 in DNA: TGTGCCAGCAGCTTAAGGCTAGCGGGGACCGAGCAGTACGTC. Its protein product is CASSLRLAGTEQYV.

This chain connects TRBV24-1 to TRBJ2-7; weak D call: TRBD1 (5 bases). The CDR3 covers 13 residues. V lost 3 bases, J lost 5 bases, and 10 bases lay in between. The V gene's germline CDR1 is KGHDR and CDR2 SFDVKD. In DNA, the CDR3 is TGTGCCACCAGTGATGCCGACAGCCACGAGCAGTACTTC. Amino acids: CATSDADSHEQYF.

At least ten counts were recorded for this clonotype. The chain recombines TRBV12-3 or TRBV12-4 with TRBJ1-5; D is undetermined. This CDR3 spans 15 amino acids. V was shortened by 7 bases and J by 2 bases, with 15 bases between the two germline ends. The CDR3 reads CASTTDGPGNQPQHF. Written as DNA, the CDR3 is TGTGCCAGCACTACGGACGGCCCGGGCAATCAGCCCCAGCATTTT.

This clonotype has ten or more counts. The V call is TRBV28, the J call TRBJ1-1; D not certain. V was pared by 5 bases and J by 1 base, with 14 bases between. Germline V gives CDR1 MDHEN, CDR2 SYDVKM. This CDR3 region has 15 residues. CDR3 loop: CASSRGQLGNTEAFF. The CDR3 DNA reads as TGTGCCAGCAGTCGTGGCCAGCTGGGGAACACTGAAGCTTTCTTT.

This clonotype was seen only once. This rearrangement joins TRBV2 to TRBJ2-7; D uncertain. The CDR3 covers 12 residues. The V gene lost 6 bases and the J gene lost 3 bases, with 9 bases spanning the gap. Germline CDR1 SNHLY, CDR2 FYNNEI. The chain's CDR3 is CASRDGYYEQYF. CDR3 nucleotide sequence: TGTGCCAGCAGGGACGGATACTACGAGCAGTACTTC.

V is TRBV28 and J is TRBJ2-1; no firm D call. The CDR3 totals 14 residues. V lost 7 bases to trimming and J lost 9 bases, with 19 bases between them. Germline V gene data show CDR1 as MDHEN and CDR2 as SYDVKM. Here the CDR3 reads CASTESLAHGEQFF. Here the CDR3 DNA reads TGTGCCAGCACAGAAAGTCTTGCCCACGGTGAGCAGTTCTTC.

The rearrangement links TRBV7-9 to TRBJ2-1; 7 bases map to TRBD1. Per germline, CDR1 SEHNR and CDR2 FQNEAQ (reference sequence). Trimming removed 5 bases from V and 14 bases from J; junction bases left unmatched: 9. This CDR3 contains 12 residues. CDR3 region: CASSIRGGSEFF. The CDR3 bases are TGTGCCAGCAGCATCCGAGGGGGCTCGGAGTTCTTC.

This clonotype was seen repeatedly, ten times or more. The chain carries TRBV20-1 and TRBJ1-6; D possibly corresponds to TRBD1 (6 bases). Germline assignment: CDR1 DFQATT and CDR2 SNEGSKA (reference sequence). The CDR3 runs to 22 residues. Trimming shortened V by 6 bases and J by 3 bases, and 36 bases separated the two germline ends. The CDR3 nucleotides read TGCAGTGCCCACAGTGGGATACGGACACGGGGAGGACAGACCCACTATAATTCACCCCTCCACTTT. Translation gives CSAHSGIRTRGGQTHYNSPLHF.

The V and J genes are TRBV27 and TRBJ2-1, with 8 bases lining up with TRBD2. The J segment lost 6 bases and the V segment lost 6 bases, leaving 10 bases of the junction unmatched. The CDR3 totals 15 residues. CDR1 is MNHEY, CDR2 SMNVEV, per germline (reference sequence). CDR3 loop: CASSPAGGAPNEQFF. For the CDR3, the DNA is TGTGCCAGCAGCCCTGCCGGGGGGGCACCCAATGAGCAGTTCTTC.